This is a list of T cell receptor beta chains from one sample in a study of blood T cell repertoires in COVID-19. Clones were read by immunoSEQ multiplex PCR, and TCRdb kept only the in-frame ones, dropping some. The sample records about 210,000 clones, around 84% being singletons. Sequencing input: peripheral blood. All receptors derive from a woman at least 80 years old with COVID-19, enrolled during active disease. Each CDR3 is given with its conserved first and last residue. Fields, in order: clone size, V gene, D gene, J gene, CDR3 protein, CDR3 DNA. D genes are given only for firm matches. The size field is filled for only some rows; it gives once, few, many or a size class.

size: -; V: TRBV5-1; D: -; J: TRBJ1-5; CDR3: CASSAQGSGQPQHF; DNA: TGCGCCAGCAGCGCACAGGGAAGTGGGCAGCCCCAGCATTTT
size: -; V: TRBV18; D: -; J: TRBJ2-5; CDR3: CASSPPNSGETQYF; DNA: TGTGCCAGCTCACCACCGAACTCAGGGGAGACCCAGTACTTC
size: -; V: TRBV7-9; D: TRBD1; J: TRBJ1-1; CDR3: CASSVGQGAEAFF; DNA: TGTGCCAGCAGCGTTGGACAGGGGGCTGAAGCTTTCTTT
size: -; V: TRBV2; D: TRBD2; J: TRBJ2-1; CDR3: CASIRTSGGRGQFF; DNA: TGTGCCAGCATAAGGACTAGCGGGGGCCGGGGGCAGTTCTTC
size: few; V: TRBV19; D: -; J: TRBJ1-5; CDR3: CASSTPGRGNNQPQHF; DNA: TGTGCCAGTAGTACCCCTGGGAGGGGTAACAATCAGCCCCAGCATTTT
size: -; V: TRBV12-3/TRBV12-4; D: -; J: TRBJ1-5; CDR3: CASSLLLNQPQHF; DNA: TGTGCCAGCAGTTTACTTCTCAATCAGCCCCAGCATTTT
size: -; V: TRBV29-1; D: -; J: TRBJ1-2; CDR3: CSVGEGGVYGYTF; DNA: TGCAGCGTCGGGGAAGGAGGGGTCTATGGCTACACCTTC
size: -; V: TRBV5-1; D: -; J: TRBJ2-7; CDR3: CASSLAPPQTGEQYF; DNA: TGCGCCAGCAGCTTGGCCCCCCCGCAAACGGGCGAGCAGTACTTC
size: -; V: TRBV6-5; D: -; J: TRBJ1-2; CDR3: CASSRGGGNYGYTF; DNA: TGTGCCAGCAGCCGGGGGGGAGGTAACTATGGCTACACCTTC
size: -; V: TRBV30; D: TRBD1; J: TRBJ2-4; CDR3: CAWSLTGNQNIQYF; DNA: TGTGCCTGGAGTCTGACAGGGAATCAAAACATTCAGTACTTC
size: -; V: TRBV6-5; D: TRBD1; J: TRBJ1-1; CDR3: CASRRTGNTEAFF; DNA: TGTGCCAGCAGGAGGACAGGGAACACTGAAGCTTTCTTT
size: -; V: TRBV6-5; D: -; J: TRBJ1-1; CDR3: CASSSGGPEAFF; DNA: TGTGCCAGCAGCTCGGGGGGGCCTGAAGCTTTCTTT
size: -; V: TRBV7-8; D: TRBD1; J: TRBJ1-5; CDR3: CASSRGQGDQPQHF; DNA: TGTGCCAGCAGCCGAGGACAGGGAGATCAGCCCCAGCATTTT
size: -; V: TRBV19; D: -; J: TRBJ2-7; CDR3: CASSIGGSTYEQYF; DNA: TGTGCCAGTAGTATAGGCGGCAGTACCTACGAGCAGTACTTC
size: -; V: TRBV7-9; D: -; J: TRBJ1-6; CDR3: CASSHLGGEGPLHF; DNA: TGTGCCAGCAGCCATCTCGGGGGAGAGGGTCCCCTCCACTTT
size: -; V: TRBV10-3; D: TRBD2; J: TRBJ2-7; CDR3: CAISVLSGVAYEQYF; DNA: TGTGCCATCAGTGTACTTAGCGGGGTGGCCTACGAGCAGTACTTC
size: -; V: TRBV6-5; D: -; J: TRBJ2-5; CDR3: CASSPTGETQYF; DNA: TGTGCCAGCAGCCCAACCGGGGAGACCCAGTACTTC
size: -; V: TRBV3-1/TRBV3-2; D: -; J: TRBJ2-3; CDR3: CASRRRAGVADTQYF; DNA: TGTGCCAGCAGAAGAAGAGCGGGTGTCGCAGATACGCAGTATTTT
size: -; V: TRBV6-5; D: TRBD2; J: TRBJ2-1; CDR3: CASSRLAGSGEQFF; DNA: TGTGCCAGCAGTAGACTAGCGGGGAGCGGTGAGCAGTTCTTC
size: -; V: TRBV9; D: TRBD1; J: TRBJ1-3; CDR3: CASTPSDRGHFENTIYF; DNA: TGTGCCAGCACCCCTTCTGACAGGGGCCACTTCGAAAACACCATATATTTT
size: once; V: TRBV28; D: -; J: TRBJ1-2; CDR3: CASRKEVLAGYTF; DNA: TGCGCCAGCAGAAAGGAGGTCCTAGCGGGCTACACCTTC
size: -; V: TRBV5-1; D: -; J: TRBJ2-7; CDR3: CASSSQSYEQYF; DNA: TGCGCCAGCAGCTCCCAGTCCTACGAGCAGTACTTC
size: -; V: TRBV28; D: -; J: TRBJ1-5; CDR3: CASRSDSYSNQPQHF; DNA: TGTGCCAGCAGGTCCGACAGTTATAGCAATCAGCCCCAGCATTTT
size: -; V: TRBV11-2; D: TRBD2; J: TRBJ2-1; CDR3: CASLAGAYNEQFF; DNA: TGTGCCAGTCTAGCGGGGGCCTACAATGAGCAGTTCTTC